This T cell receptor beta chain was identified during a study of control samples from healthy donors and cancer patients. V shed 7 bases and J shed 11 bases, with 20 bases lying between them. The length of the CDR3 is 13 residues. Germline values: CDR1 SNHLY, CDR2 FYNNEI. Here immunoSEQ multiplex PCR was the method, and the copy in TCRdb shows in-frame clones only, minus some. The table has roughly 43,000 clones, 70% to 90% seen once. The sequencing input was PBMCs. The TCR originated in a woman in her sixties with lung cancer. This chain uses TRBV2 with TRBJ1-1; no reliable D call. The CDR3 DNA follows: TGTGCCAGCAAAAGTGGACCCCTCGGGAGGGCTTTCTTT. Encoded protein: CASKSGPLGRAFF.